The 10 T cell receptor beta chains reported below all come from one sample, sequenced in a study of cytomegalovirus exposure and HLA in healthy donors. It was with 60 Vbeta and 13 Jbeta primers that the PCR ran. The protocol was immunoSEQ multiplex PCR, while the TCRdb copy is restricted to in-frame clones and leaves out a portion. The sample contains more than 70,000 clones, 77% of which appear only once. Input material: PBMCs. The source is a man aged 50-60 years in good health and CMV-seropositive.

The gene calls are TRBV9 and TRBJ2-1; unclear D gene. The CDR3 length is 15 residues. Germline CDR1 SGDLS, CDR2 YYNGEE. V lost 4 bases and J lost 7, with 18 bases in between. In DNA, the CDR3 is TGTGCCAGCAGCCCCGACGGCGGCTCGGTTAATGAGCAGTTCTTC. This translates into CASSPDGGSVNEQFF.

This chain joins TRBV14 and TRBJ2-5, with 7 bases fitting TRBD1. From germline, CDR1 is SGHDN and CDR2 FVKESK. V lost 0 bases to trimming and J lost 1 base; unmatched junction nucleotides: 8. The length of the CDR3 is 17 residues. The CDR3 sequence is CASSQEKGARVQETQYF. The CDR3 bases are TGTGCCAGCAGCCAAGAGAAGGGGGCTAGGGTCCAAGAGACCCAGTACTTC.

The chain couples TRBV2 to TRBJ2-1, with D possibly being TRBD2 (6 bases). This CDR3 contains 13 residues. The germline V and J ends were trimmed by 8 bases and 5 bases, with 13 bases remaining between them. Germline-derived CDR1 and CDR2 are SNHLY and FYNNEI. CDR3 sequence: CASREWGDNEQFF. As DNA, the CDR3 is TGTGCCAGCCGGGAGTGGGGTGACAATGAGCAGTTCTTC.

The chain recombines TRBV4-3 with TRBJ1-2; D might be TRBD1 (6 bases). The V end lost 4 bases, the J end lost 4 bases, and 19 bases lay between the germline ends. In germline, CDR1 is LGHNA, CDR2 YSLEER. CDR3 length: 16 amino acids. The CDR3 sequence is CASSPLTKGVGYGYTF. The CDR3 nucleotides are TGCGCCAGCAGCCCTCTTACCAAGGGGGTGGGCTATGGCTACACCTTC.

The genes are TRBV5-4 and TRBJ2-5; TRBD2 might be the D (6 bases). Trimming stripped 4 bases from V and 2 bases from J, with 12 bases between. Germline lookup yields CDR1 SGHNT and CDR2 YYREEE (reference sequence). The CDR3 consists of 14 residues. The CDR3 DNA follows: TGTGCCAGCAGCGGGCGGGCGGGGCAAGAGACCCAGTACTTC. This encodes CASSGRAGQETQYF.

V usage is TRBV5-1 and J usage is TRBJ2-5; TRBD2 matches 15 bases. After removal of 7 bases from V and 5 bases from J, the junction contained 9 bases not matched to a gene. This CDR3 contains 16 residues. CDR1 is SGHRS and CDR2 is YFSETQ in the germline V gene. The CDR3 protein is CASGKGLAGGWETQYF. Written as DNA, the CDR3 is TGCGCCAGCGGTAAGGGACTAGCGGGAGGATGGGAGACCCAGTACTTC. Using reference TRBV5-1 and TRBJ2-5 for the parts outside the CDR3, the full variable domain is KAGVTQTPRYLIKTRGQQVTLSCSPISGHRSVSWYQQTPGQGLQFLFEYFSETQRNKGNFPGRFSGRQFSNSRSEMNVSTLELGDSALYLCASGKGLAGGWETQYFGPGTRLLVL.

CDR3 region: CASSLGLTENTEAFF. DNA of the CDR3: TGCGCCAGCAGCTTGGGGCTGACAGAGAACACTGAAGCTTTCTTT. This chain uses TRBV5-1 with TRBJ1-1; possible D gene TRBD1, 5 bases. Trimming took off 0 bases at V and 1 base at J, with 10 bases between the two ends. Germline CDR1 reads SGHRS; CDR2 reads YFSETQ. The CDR3 covers 15 residues.

This chain connects TRBV6-5 to TRBJ2-1, with D possibly being TRBD2 (5 bases). V gave up 7 bases and J gave up 6 bases, with 13 bases separating them. The CDR3 extends over 13 amino acids. CDR1 and CDR2 from the germline V gene are MNHEY and SVGAGI. CDR3 in amino acids: CASMRADSNEQFF. In DNA form, the CDR3 reads TGTGCCAGCATGAGGGCGGATTCCAATGAGCAGTTCTTC.

The V and J genes are TRBV11-3 and TRBJ2-5; TRBD1 is a possible D gene (6 bases). The germline CDR1 and CDR2 sequences are SGHNT and YENEEA. The V and J ends lost 5 bases and 1 base respectively, with 14 bases between them. The CDR3 extends over 15 amino acids. As DNA, the CDR3 is TGTGCCAGCAGCCCGCCGGTGGGGGCCCAAGAGACCCAGTACTTC. Protein sequence: CASSPPVGAQETQYF.

The chain couples TRBV5-8 to TRBJ1-5; TRBD1 matches at 7 bases. The V gene end was trimmed by 4 bases and the J gene end by 4 bases; junction bases not matched to a gene: 8. From germline, CDR1 is SGHTS and CDR2 YDEGEE. The CDR3 covers 15 residues. The CDR3 is CASSLGTALNQPQHF. CDR3 nucleotide sequence: TGTGCCAGCAGCCTTGGGACAGCCTTGAATCAGCCCCAGCATTTT.